This TCR beta chain was captured by sequencing in a study of blood T cell repertoires in COVID-19 (TCRdb year 2020). Regarding the research as a whole: Collaborator samples came from the United States, Italy and Spain and covered acute and convalescent phases of COVID-19. The prospective study material was composed of cDNA or gDNA derived from T cells, B-cell-depleted T cells, or PBMCs. Deeply sampled blood TCRbeta repertoires from subjects exposed to, actively infected with, or recovered from COVID-19 were included in the dataset. The repertoires were released in a freely available public database intended as a resource for research on the immune response to SARS-CoV-2. Samples were obtained from the ongoing ImmuneRACE study (first 160 participants) and from 1,254 subjects provided by 6 global collaborators. Nearly every sample came with metadata listing a de-identified subject ID, COVID-19 status, age in years and sex. Where available, HLA class I and class II types were taken from metadata supplied by the sample provider and were not determined by assay-based typing.

One collaborating source in Seattle enrolled patients while the patients were actively infected and followed the patients over time throughout the course of disease. Collaborating institutions collected whole blood in K2EDTA tubes following their own protocols. For TCRbeta analysis, collaborators shipped samples in one of three forms: frozen whole blood, isolated PBMCs, or DNA extracted from either of those sample types. To note about this clone: Its recognized antigen is unknown. Base qualities were left out, and no much larger clone turns up one base away.

TCRbeta CDR3 regions were amplified from genomic DNA by means of the immunoSEQ Assay, a bias-controlled multiplex PCR. For the original study's pipeline: Nucleated cell counts per sample were estimated from amplification of reference gene primers within the assay. To quantify the absolute abundance of each unique TCRbeta CDR3 rearrangement, sequence reads were collapsed and filtered. Productive Simpson clonality was computed per sample as the square root of Simpson's diversity index over productive rearrangements. The table comes from immuneACCESS by way of TCRdb, which keeps in-frame sequences with V and J called. Part of the clones is missing from these tables; in studies checked, under half for an unresolved V gene and the rest for unknown reasons. Clonal size and the V and J genes are those of that table, whereas D and trimming came from the DNA. The sample table lists a few hundred thousand clones, over 75% of them with a count of one. The ten most abundant clones make up 0.7% to 0.9% of the sample.

Broader findings and caveats from the paper: How much clinical and demographic metadata was included differed by source and by participant, and the metadata was provided uncurated.

Ends trimmed: V by 8 bases, J by 6 bases; bases unmatched to a gene: 7. The CDR3 goes from the cysteine to the phenylalanine over 14 residues. Only the CDR3 portion is preserved as DNA: 42 bases, with reading frame beginning at the first base. The germline V gene (reference sequence) provides CDR1 LNHDA and CDR2 SQIVND. This TCR came from a human donor with COVID-19, enrolled during active disease. The donor label of this sample is uncertain. What was sequenced was peripheral blood. The rearranged segments are TRBV19 and TRBJ1-2, with 12 bases in between that match TRBD1. The DNA sequence is as follows: TGTGCCAGTCGAAACCGGGACAGGGGGCATGGCTACACCTTC. It is translated as CASRNRDRGHGYTF.